The 11 T cell receptor beta chains given below trace back to one sample, sequenced in a study of T cells in Graves' hyperthyroidism and ophthalmopathy. From RNA transcripts, TCR beta CDR3 regions were amplified. The HTBI primer set was used in a first-round RT-PCR of the TCR CDR3. TCRdb itself ran the multiplex PCR reads through MiXCR, one entry per CDR3 protein. This table has around 350,000 distinct CDR3 sequences, about a sixth appearing once. Sample: blood. The source is a woman aged 18-29 years with Graves' hyperthyroidism that later progressed to Graves' ophthalmopathy.

The genes are TRBV10-3 and TRBJ2-7; 9 bases align to TRBD2. The CDR3 totals 13 residues. Germline CDR1 is ENHRY and CDR2 is SYGVKD. The V and J ends lost 4 bases and 6 bases, in that order; junction bases with no gene match: 4. The chain's CDR3 is CAISGEAGGEQYF. The CDR3 nucleotides read TGTGCCATCAGTGGGGAAGCGGGAGGCGAGCAGTACTTC.

The sample holds many counts of this clonotype. The V and J genes are TRBV6-2 or TRBV6-3 and TRBJ1-5; 8 nucleotides line up with TRBD1. This CDR3 is built from 15 residues. Unmatched junction bases numbered 11, after V lost 2 bases and J lost 11 bases. The germline V gene has CDR1 MNHEY and CDR2 SVGEGT. The DNA of the CDR3 is TGTGCCAGCAGTTACCACAACAGGGGGACAGTTTCCCAGCATTTT. As protein: CASSYHNRGTVSQHF.

This clonotype showed up just a few times. This rearrangement joins TRBV6-2 or TRBV6-3 to TRBJ2-7; D gene uncertain. This CDR3 is 16 amino acids long. In germline, CDR1 is MNHEY, CDR2 SVGEGT. The V end lost 5 bases, the J end lost 0 bases, and 17 bases lay between the germline ends. CDR3: CASSLPPYSSSYEQYF. The CDR3 nucleotides read TGTGCCAGCAGTCTCCCCCCCTATTCATCCTCCTACGAGCAGTACTTC.

The chain couples TRBV10-1 to TRBJ2-1; 8 nucleotides match TRBD2. V lost 6 bases and J lost 9; bases outside the gene matches: 10. CDR1 is WNHNN and CDR2 is SYGVQD in the germline V gene (reference sequence). This CDR3 spans 14 amino acids. For the CDR3, the DNA is TGCGCCAGCAGCGAGATCGGACTAGCCAGTGAGCAGTTCTTC. Amino acid sequence: CASSEIGLASEQFF.

About this clonotype: This is likely a read error, given that the CDR3 carries no conserved phenylalanine or tryptophan at its end. The V call is TRBV27, the J call TRBJ2-6, with 8 bases aligning to TRBD1. This CDR3 spans 18 amino acids. The V and J ends lost 4 bases and 1 base, in that order; junction bases with no gene match: 9. Germline loops: CDR1 MNHEY, CDR2 SMNVEV (reference sequence). For the CDR3, the DNA is TGTGCCAGCAGTTGGGCCGGGACAGGAGGGTCTGGGGCCAACGTCCTGACTTTA. It encodes CASSWAGTGGSGANVLTL.

Comments on this clonotype: A much bigger clone sits one base away, suggesting this may be a read error. The V call is TRBV2, the J call TRBJ2-2, with 11 bases matching TRBD1. The length of the CDR3 is 15 residues. The trim removed 6 bases at V and 4 bases at J, leaving 4 bases unmatched. The germline V gene has CDR1 SNHLY and CDR2 FYNNEI. CDR3 sequence: CASRVGTGGTGELFF. CDR3 sequence (DNA): TGTGCCAGCAGAGTCGGGACAGGGGGCACCGGGGAGCTGTTTTTT.

There are many counts of this clonotype. The chain's CDR3 is CSASEDLMNTEAFF. The CDR3 coding sequence is TGCAGTGCTAGCGAGGACCTCATGAACACTGAAGCTTTCTTT. The chain employs TRBV20-1 and TRBJ1-1; D not certain. The CDR3 loop spans 14 amino acids. CDR1 is DFQATT and CDR2 is SNEGSKA in the germline V gene (reference sequence). V was shortened by 3 bases and J by 0 bases, with 11 bases between the two germline ends.

This clonotype has just a few counts. The chain employs TRBV30 and TRBJ1-2; D call uncertain. CDR1 is GTSNPN and CDR2 is SVGIG in the germline V gene (reference sequence). V lost 4 bases and J lost 5, with 11 bases in between. The CDR3 has 12 amino acids. The CDR3 nucleotides read TGTGCCTGGACAGAGTCATCGTATGGCTACACCTTC. This codes for CAWTESSYGYTF.

This clonotype has ten or more counts. This chain links TRBV6-6 with TRBJ2-1; D tentatively fits TRBD1 or TRBD2 (5 bases each). The CDR3 extends over 14 amino acids. V lost 0 bases and J 5 bases, leaving 8 bases between the germline ends. Germline loops: CDR1 MNHNY, CDR2 SVGAGI (reference sequence). The CDR3 loop is CASSYSRGNNEQFF. In DNA, the CDR3 is TGTGCCAGCAGTTACTCGAGGGGTAACAATGAGCAGTTCTTC.

There are many counts of this clonotype. One junction end disagrees with the germline gene, perhaps due to a read error. V gene TRBV12-3 or TRBV12-4 combines with J gene TRBJ2-7, with D possibly TRBD1 on 7 matching bases. This CDR3 is built from 17 residues. The CDR3 sequence: CASSGQGGQLIPYGQYF. Here the CDR3 DNA reads TGTGCCAGCAGTGGCCAGGGGGGACAATTAATTCCCTACGGGCAGTACTTC.

This clonotype has just a few counts. This rearrangement joins TRBV20-1 to TRBJ2-2; no reliable D call. Trimming cost V 2 bases and J 7 bases, with 11 bases left between them. The germline CDR1 and CDR2 sequences are DFQATT and SNEGSKA (reference sequence). This CDR3 is built from 13 residues. The CDR3 here is CSARIRVGGELFF. The DNA of the CDR3 is TGCAGTGCTAGAATCCGGGTTGGCGGGGAGCTGTTTTTT.